The 22 T cell receptor beta chains given below trace back to one sample, sequenced in a study of post-analysis software for immune sequencing data. The antigens these receptors bind are not known. Study-level points and caveats: The study found TRBV5-6, TRBV5-1 and TRBV20-1 among a few TRBV segments more frequent in patients than controls.

cDNA libraries for TCR beta contained unique molecular identifiers. TCRdb called the PCR reads again in MiXCR, with one record for every CDR3 protein. The sample shows over 700,000 distinct CDR3 sequences, less than 35% of them seen only once. The sequenced sample was blood. These receptors were obtained from a girl between 5 and 17 years old with multiple sclerosis.

This clonotype showed up many times. V gene TRBV6-5 combines with J gene TRBJ2-3; TRBD2 aligns across 8 bases. CDR1 is MNHEY and CDR2 is SVGAGI in the germline V gene. The CDR3 length is 14 residues. The V and J ends lost 7 bases and 3 bases, in that order; junction bases with no gene match: 6. Here the CDR3 reads CASKGTSGTDTQYF. Written as DNA, the CDR3 is TGTGCCAGCAAGGGTACTAGCGGTACAGATACGCAGTATTTT.

The chain couples TRBV28 to TRBJ2-1; 9 bases line up with TRBD1. Unmatched junction bases numbered 11, after V lost 9 bases and J lost 8 bases. Germline values: CDR1 MDHEN, CDR2 SYDVKM. This CDR3 spans 14 amino acids. CDR3 region: CASKTGGGGDEQFF. In DNA form, the CDR3 reads TGTGCCAGTAAGACAGGGGGAGGTGGGGATGAGCAGTTCTTC.

The V gene is TRBV20-1, the J gene TRBJ2-1, with D tentatively TRBD2 (5 bases). The ends were cut back, 6 bases at V and 2 bases at J, with 14 bases in the middle. The CDR3 consists of 14 residues. Germline V lookup: CDR1 DFQATT, CDR2 SNEGSKA (reference sequence). The chain's CDR3 is CSADRSGAYNEQFF. The CDR3 bases are TGCAGTGCCGACCGGAGCGGCGCCTACAATGAGCAGTTCTTC.

In regard to this clonotype: A clone one base away is much larger, so this may be a read error. The chain uses TRBV6-5 and TRBJ2-4; 7 bases line up with TRBD1. The DNA matches TRBJ2-5 better at its end, which makes the J call doubtful. The CDR3 consists of 15 residues. Germline V gives CDR1 MNHEY, CDR2 SVGAGI. The CDR3 here is CTSSRDRRLQETQYF. The CDR3 nucleotides are TGTACCAGCTCCCGGGACAGAAGGCTCCAAGAGACCCAGTACTTC.

This clonotype came up a few times. V is TRBV20-1 and J is TRBJ2-3, with D tentatively TRBD2 (5 bases). This CDR3 comprises 16 residues. The V end was cut by 0 bases, the J end by 2 bases, with 15 bases between. Germline V gene data show CDR1 as DFQATT and CDR2 as SNEGSKA (reference sequence). The CDR3: CSARDLMSGYTDTQYF. The CDR3 DNA is TGCAGTGCTAGAGATCTGATGAGCGGATACACAGATACGCAGTATTTT.

This clonotype has only a few counts. This chain links TRBV20-1 with TRBJ2-1; a weak D match, TRBD2 (6 bases). The CDR3 extends over 14 amino acids. Germline V lookup: CDR1 DFQATT, CDR2 SNEGSKA (reference sequence). V was trimmed by 4 bases and J by 10 bases, leaving 20 bases between them. This CDR3 is CSAIVTGVKQEQFF. The CDR3 DNA follows: TGCAGTGCTATAGTAACGGGGGTAAAACAAGAGCAGTTCTTC.

The chain carries TRBV6-6 and TRBJ1-6; unclear D gene. The germline CDR1 and CDR2 sequences are MNHNY and SVGAGI (reference sequence). V was cut by 0 bases and J by 8 bases, with 5 bases left in between. The CDR3 totals 13 residues. The CDR3 is CASSYSPDSPLHF. CDR3 DNA sequence: TGTGCCAGCAGTTACTCGCCGGATTCACCCCTCCACTTT.

This clonotype has only a few counts. The chain carries TRBV7-9 and TRBJ1-4; D possibly corresponds to TRBD1 (5 bases). The V gene's germline CDR1 is SEHNR and CDR2 FQNEAQ (reference sequence). The CDR3 consists of 10 residues. Trimming shortened V by 8 bases and J by 7 bases, and 5 bases separated the two germline ends. As DNA, the CDR3 is TGTGCCAGCGGGGCTGAAAAACTGTTTTTT. Encoded protein: CASGAEKLFF.

There are a few counts of this clonotype. CDR3 loop: CSVEQGGTEAFF. CDR3 nucleotides: TGCAGCGTTGAACAGGGCGGAACTGAAGCTTTCTTT. The chain employs TRBV29-1 and TRBJ1-1, with D perhaps TRBD1 (5 bases). Germline values: CDR1 SQVTM, CDR2 ANQGSEA. The CDR3 is made up of 12 amino acids. V was trimmed by 2 bases and J by 5 bases, leaving 9 bases between them.

In the case of this clonotype: This may arise from a read error, as a much more abundant clone is one base away. The rearrangement uses TRBV29-1 and TRBJ1-2; D might be TRBD1 (5 bases). The CDR3 extends over 11 amino acids. The V gene lost 5 bases and the J gene lost 8 bases, with 12 bases spanning the gap. Germline values: CDR1 SQVTM, CDR2 ANQGSEA. The CDR3 reads CSVQSRQGYTF. Here the CDR3 DNA reads TGCAGCGTTCAGAGTAGACAGGGCTACACCTTC.

A few counts support this clonotype. The gene calls are TRBV20-1 and TRBJ1-2; perhaps TRBD1 as D (5 bases). V was trimmed by 3 bases and J by 4 bases, leaving 24 bases between them. Germline-derived CDR1 and CDR2 are DFQATT and SNEGSKA (reference sequence). CDR3 length: 17 residues. The CDR3 DNA sequence: TGCAGTGCTAGTTTGGTGGGTTACTGGGGCGCGGGCTATGGCTACACCTTC. Its translation: CSASLVGYWGAGYGYTF.

This clonotype has more than one count but fewer than ten. The chain has TRBV29-1 and TRBJ2-2; D not certain. Trimming cost V 0 bases and J 6 bases, with 8 bases left between them. Germline CDR1 reads SQVTM; CDR2 reads ANQGSEA. The CDR3 has 13 amino acids. CDR3 region: CSVEEGRPGELFF. CDR3 DNA: TGCAGCGTTGAAGAGGGCCGGCCCGGGGAGCTGTTTTTT.

This clonotype was found many times. This chain joins TRBV20-1 and TRBJ2-5, with D tentatively TRBD2 (5 bases). The V end lost 2 bases, the J end lost 1 base, and 14 bases lay between the germline ends. The V gene's germline CDR1 is DFQATT and CDR2 SNEGSKA (reference sequence). The CDR3 length is 15 residues. The CDR3: CSARPEGLPQETQYF. CDR3 in DNA: TGCAGTGCTAGACCTGAGGGCCTACCCCAAGAGACCCAGTACTTC.

This clonotype has just a few counts. The chain combines TRBV20-1 with TRBJ2-7; D is undetermined. V was cut by 0 bases and J by 0 bases, with 9 bases left in between. The germline gives CDR1 DFQATT, CDR2 SNEGSKA (reference sequence). The CDR3 runs to 14 residues. CDR3 in DNA: TGCAGTGCTAGAGATCGCCTTACCTCCTACGAGCAGTACTTC. It encodes CSARDRLTSYEQYF.

This clonotype was found once. The V gene is TRBV12-3 or TRBV12-4, the J gene TRBJ2-3; perhaps TRBD2 as D (6 bases). Between the trimmed V and J ends, which lost 5 bases and 4 bases, there was a span of 22 bases. This CDR3 contains 17 residues. The CDR3 DNA reads as TGTGCCAGCAGTCCCCCGGTTAGCGGACTCCGCCCAGATACGCAGTATTTT. Amino acid sequence: CASSPPVSGLRPDTQYF.

This clonotype showed up just a few times. The chain has TRBV12-3 or TRBV12-4 and TRBJ2-3, with D uncertain. The CDR3 is 14 amino acids. V shed 6 bases and J shed 7 bases, with 17 bases lying between them. The CDR3 protein is CASSSLPTLHTQYF. Here the CDR3 DNA reads TGTGCCAGCAGCTCCTTGCCAACTCTACATACGCAGTATTTT.

This clonotype was counted a few times. J is TRBJ2-1 and V is TRBV25-1; the D call may be TRBD1 or TRBD2 (6 bases each). This CDR3 has 16 residues. Trimming removed 7 bases from V and 0 bases from J, with 16 bases in between. The germline V gene has CDR1 MGHDK and CDR2 SYGVNS. CDR3 in DNA: TGTGCCAGCACTGGGGGCGGAGGGAGCTCCTACAATGAGCAGTTCTTC. Translated, it gives CASTGGGGSSYNEQFF.

This clonotype was detected only a few times. The chain links TRBV12-3 or TRBV12-4 to TRBJ2-1; 13 nucleotides agree with TRBD2. The ends lost 5 bases at V and 4 bases at J; junction bases unmatched: 8. The CDR3 sequence is 17 residues long. The CDR3 sequence is CASSHHPGLAGYNEQFF. The DNA of the CDR3 is TGTGCCAGCAGTCACCACCCGGGACTAGCGGGGTACAATGAGCAGTTCTTC.

V and J are TRBV20-1 and TRBJ2-1; 10 nucleotides match TRBD2. The CDR3 sequence is 17 residues long. In germline, CDR1 is DFQATT, CDR2 SNEGSKA (reference sequence). The trim removed 3 bases at V and 1 base at J, leaving 9 bases unmatched. CDR3 DNA: TGCAGTGCTAGGTCCAGCGGGGGGGCCGGGTCCTACAATGAGCAGTTCTTC. This sequence encodes CSARSSGGAGSYNEQFF.

This clonotype was counted many times. The chain is built from TRBV7-2 and TRBJ1-2; TRBD1 matches 9 bases. This CDR3 spans 15 amino acids. CDR1 is SGHTA and CDR2 is FQGNSA in the germline V gene. The junction had 6 bases not matched to a gene; V was cut back by 2 bases and J by 5 bases. CDR3 region: CASSLIRDRVYGYTF. The CDR3 DNA sequence: TGTGCCAGCAGCTTAATCCGGGACAGGGTATATGGCTACACCTTC.

The V and J genes are TRBV7-8 and TRBJ1-5; no clear D. The germline V and J ends were trimmed by 5 bases and 0 bases, with 11 bases remaining between them. The CDR3 runs 15 residues. From germline, CDR1 is SGHVS and CDR2 FQNEAQ. As DNA, the CDR3 is TGTGCCAGCAGCCCACGCCGAAGTAGCAATCAGCCCCAGCATTTT. It is translated as CASSPRRSSNQPQHF.

The chain is built from TRBV12-3 or TRBV12-4 and TRBJ1-5, with a possible D match to TRBD1 (6 bases). V lost 7 bases, J lost 5 bases, and 18 bases lay in between. The CDR3 is made up of 15 amino acids. The CDR3 nucleotides are TGTGCCAGCACTGGGGGCGGGAGTCCGGATCAGCCCCAGCATTTT. This codes for CASTGGGSPDQPQHF.